This T cell receptor (beta chain) stems from a study of early T cells in non-severe SARS-CoV-2 infection. TCRdb analysed the 5' RACE reads with MiXCR anew, one entry per CDR3 protein. This repertoire shows 50,000 to 70,000 distinct CDR3 sequences, under 15% found once; its top ten account for less than 4.5%. This clonotype was counted ten times or more. With 7 bases removed from V and 7 bases from J, the gap between germline ends came to 19 bases. This CDR3 is 14 amino acids long. Germline assignment: CDR1 SEHNR and CDR2 FQNEAQ (reference sequence). The source of this sequence is an adult who was a healthcare worker with PCR-confirmed SARS-CoV-2 infection or an uninfected control (not recorded which). The rearrangement joins TRBV7-9 to TRBJ1-1; weak D call: TRBD1 (5 bases). Specimen: whole blood. CDR3 nucleotides: TGTGCCAGCATACCCAACTTACAAACAGGTGAAGCTTTCTTT. Its translation: CASIPNLQTGEAFF.